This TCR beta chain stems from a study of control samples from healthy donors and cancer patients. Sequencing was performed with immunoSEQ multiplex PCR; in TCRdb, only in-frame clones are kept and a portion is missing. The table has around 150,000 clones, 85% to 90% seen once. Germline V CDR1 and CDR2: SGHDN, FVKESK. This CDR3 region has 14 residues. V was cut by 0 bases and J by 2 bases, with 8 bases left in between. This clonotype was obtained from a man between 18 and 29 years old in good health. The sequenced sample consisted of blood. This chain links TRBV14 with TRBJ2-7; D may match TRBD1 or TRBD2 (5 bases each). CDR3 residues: CASSQDRGPYEQYF. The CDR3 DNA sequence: TGTGCCAGCAGCCAAGATCGGGGACCCTACGAGCAGTACTTC.